This TCR beta chain was captured by sequencing in a study of CD8 T cells in ankylosing spondylitis. Study results and limitations: Certain motif variants had earlier been reported in reactive arthritis synovial fluid and blood. Made up of roughly 8 highly homologous variants, a TCR beta motif appeared characteristic of ankylosing spondylitis blood.

TCRdb re-called the 5' RACE reads with MiXCR, one entry per CDR3 protein. This table has approximately 140,000 distinct CDR3 sequences, roughly 18% appearing once. Concerning this clonotype itself: The antigen is not known.

Looked up from germline, CDR1 is SEHNR and CDR2 is FQNEAQ (reference sequence). This CDR3 comprises 16 residues. Trimming took 7 bases from V and 0 from J, leaving 16 bases between them. The sample was blood, either unsorted or a sorted T cell fraction (not recorded which). V is TRBV7-9 and J is TRBJ2-4; a weak D match, TRBD2 (5 bases). The origin of this receptor is a male donor with ankylosing spondylitis. CDR3 sequence: CASTLAGQLAKNIQYF. The DNA for the CDR3 is TGTGCCAGCACCTTGGCGGGCCAACTAGCCAAAAACATTCAGTACTTC.